This T cell receptor beta chain was identified during a study of T cells in localized non-small cell lung cancer. Produced via immunoSEQ multiplex PCR; TCRdb's table is partial and in-frame only. Of 3,000 to 3,500 clones in the sample, around 26% are singletons; the top ten hold roughly 9.1%. The source of this sequence is a man between 40 and 69 years old with stage I lung adenocarcinoma. Sequencing used lung tumor tissue, obtained before any cancer treatment.

The CDR3 DNA is TGTGCCAGTAGTATATACCCCTCAGATTACCTCACTGAAGCTTTCTTT. It codes for CASSIYPSDYLTEAFF. The chain couples TRBV19 to TRBJ1-1; D gene unclear. The CDR3 totals 16 residues. The germline V and J ends were trimmed by 2 bases and 4 bases, with 17 bases remaining between them. CDR1 and CDR2 (germline): LNHDA, SQIVND (reference sequence).